The source of this T cell receptor (beta chain) is a study of blood T cell repertoires in COVID-19. Method: immunoSEQ multiplex PCR; TCRdb's copy keeps in-frame clones and lacks some. The table lists tens of thousands of clones, about 79% of them singletons. There are 15 residues in the CDR3. The V gene lost 6 bases and the J gene lost 2 bases, with 13 bases spanning the gap. CDR1 and CDR2 from the germline V gene are MNHEY and SVGEGT. This clone came up once. The receptor was derived from a woman aged 55-70 years with acute or convalescent COVID-19. Sequences were obtained from peripheral blood. V and J are TRBV6-2 or TRBV6-3 and TRBJ2-2; maybe TRBD2 (5 bases). CDR3 protein: CASSFGLTNTGELFF. As DNA, the CDR3 is TGTGCCAGCAGCTTCGGACTGACAAACACCGGGGAGCTGTTTTTT.